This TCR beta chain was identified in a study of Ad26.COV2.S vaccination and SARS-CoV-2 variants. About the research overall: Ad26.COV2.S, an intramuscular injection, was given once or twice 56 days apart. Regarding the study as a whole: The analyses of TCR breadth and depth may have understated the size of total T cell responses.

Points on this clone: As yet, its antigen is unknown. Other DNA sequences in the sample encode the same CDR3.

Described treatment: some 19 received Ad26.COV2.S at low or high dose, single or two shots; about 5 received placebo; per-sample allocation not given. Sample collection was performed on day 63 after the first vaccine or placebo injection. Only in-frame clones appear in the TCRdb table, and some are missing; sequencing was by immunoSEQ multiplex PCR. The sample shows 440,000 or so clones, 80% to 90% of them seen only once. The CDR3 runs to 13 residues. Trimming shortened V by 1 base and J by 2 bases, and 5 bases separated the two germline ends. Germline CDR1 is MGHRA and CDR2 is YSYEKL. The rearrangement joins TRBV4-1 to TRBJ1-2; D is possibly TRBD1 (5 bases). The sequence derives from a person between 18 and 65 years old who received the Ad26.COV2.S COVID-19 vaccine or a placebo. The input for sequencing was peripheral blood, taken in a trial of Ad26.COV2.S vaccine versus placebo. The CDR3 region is CASSQGQNYGYTF. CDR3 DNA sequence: TGCGCCAGCAGCCAAGGACAGAACTATGGCTACACCTTC.